Listed below are T cell receptor beta chains from one sample, sequenced in a study of T-cell memory formation after mild COVID-19. TCRdb redid the calling of the 5' RACE reads with MiXCR, one entry per CDR3 protein. The table shows 200,000 to 250,000 distinct CDR3 sequences, with under 12% occurring only once. The material sequenced was PBMCs or a T cell subset sorted from them (not recorded which). The source of these receptors is a man in his late teens or twenties who had mild COVID-19 (a few samples of this study predate the infection). Cell type and time point are not known. The CDR3 runs from the conserved cysteine through the conserved F or W. A D gene is named only where the DNA matches it firmly.

d_gene: -; j_gene: TRBJ2-5; v_gene: TRBV20-1; CDR3aa: CSARDPSLGVRETQYF
d_gene: -; j_gene: TRBJ1-1; v_gene: TRBV7-2; CDR3aa: CASTKGVTEAFF
d_gene: -; j_gene: TRBJ2-2; v_gene: TRBV6-4; CDR3aa: CASSDPGETSPVRGSCFF
d_gene: -; j_gene: TRBJ1-5; v_gene: TRBV5-5; CDR3aa: CASSLGATDNQPQHF
d_gene: -; j_gene: TRBJ2-1; v_gene: TRBV7-2; CDR3aa: CASTPTPGNEQFF
d_gene: TRBD2; j_gene: TRBJ2-1; v_gene: TRBV6-2/TRBV6-3; CDR3aa: CASTLAGGLFYNEQFF
d_gene: -; j_gene: TRBJ2-1; v_gene: TRBV4-2; CDR3aa: CASSPTGLYYNEQFF
d_gene: -; j_gene: TRBJ1-4; v_gene: TRBV7-2; CDR3aa: CASTRAYRGATNEKLFF
d_gene: TRBD1; j_gene: TRBJ1-1; v_gene: TRBV29-1; CDR3aa: CSAGTDLNTEAFF
d_gene: -; j_gene: TRBJ2-5; v_gene: TRBV10-2; CDR3aa: CASSGTGRAETQYF
d_gene: -; j_gene: TRBJ2-5; v_gene: TRBV7-2; CDR3aa: CASSFQGSETQYF
d_gene: -; j_gene: TRBJ1-2; v_gene: TRBV30; CDR3aa: CAWRNWGNYGYTF
d_gene: -; j_gene: TRBJ1-1; v_gene: TRBV4-3; CDR3aa: CASSQEEQWEAFF
d_gene: TRBD1; j_gene: TRBJ1-5; v_gene: TRBV6-5; CDR3aa: CASSQTGDAGPQHF
d_gene: TRBD1; j_gene: TRBJ2-1; v_gene: TRBV6-1; CDR3aa: CASSSPTGSSYNEQFF
d_gene: -; j_gene: TRBJ1-5; v_gene: TRBV7-2; CDR3aa: CASSFGGVSNQPQHF
d_gene: -; j_gene: TRBJ1-1; v_gene: TRBV20-1; CDR3aa: CSASSGSPEAFF
d_gene: TRBD2; j_gene: TRBJ2-3; v_gene: TRBV24-1; CDR3aa: CATSDSGGGPPTTQYF
d_gene: -; j_gene: TRBJ2-7; v_gene: TRBV5-1; CDR3aa: CASSVRGSYEQYF
d_gene: -; j_gene: TRBJ2-5; v_gene: TRBV5-1; CDR3aa: CASSPDGRVETQYF
d_gene: -; j_gene: TRBJ2-1; v_gene: TRBV10-3; CDR3aa: CAISESADEQFF
d_gene: -; j_gene: TRBJ2-6; v_gene: TRBV15; CDR3aa: CATSRGNAGANVLTF
d_gene: -; j_gene: TRBJ2-5; v_gene: TRBV20-1; CDR3aa: CSARRSPGAQETQYF
d_gene: TRBD2; j_gene: TRBJ2-1; v_gene: TRBV6-2/TRBV6-3; CDR3aa: CASSYTAGAISNEQFF
d_gene: -; j_gene: TRBJ1-2; v_gene: TRBV7-9; CDR3aa: CASSLGLGEYGYTF
d_gene: -; j_gene: TRBJ1-2; v_gene: TRBV4-1; CDR3aa: CASSHPPAGSYGYTF
d_gene: TRBD1; j_gene: TRBJ2-3; v_gene: TRBV5-1; CDR3aa: CASSSSSPGTGGMWTDTQYF
d_gene: -; j_gene: TRBJ2-7; v_gene: TRBV5-1; CDR3aa: CASKGEYEQYF